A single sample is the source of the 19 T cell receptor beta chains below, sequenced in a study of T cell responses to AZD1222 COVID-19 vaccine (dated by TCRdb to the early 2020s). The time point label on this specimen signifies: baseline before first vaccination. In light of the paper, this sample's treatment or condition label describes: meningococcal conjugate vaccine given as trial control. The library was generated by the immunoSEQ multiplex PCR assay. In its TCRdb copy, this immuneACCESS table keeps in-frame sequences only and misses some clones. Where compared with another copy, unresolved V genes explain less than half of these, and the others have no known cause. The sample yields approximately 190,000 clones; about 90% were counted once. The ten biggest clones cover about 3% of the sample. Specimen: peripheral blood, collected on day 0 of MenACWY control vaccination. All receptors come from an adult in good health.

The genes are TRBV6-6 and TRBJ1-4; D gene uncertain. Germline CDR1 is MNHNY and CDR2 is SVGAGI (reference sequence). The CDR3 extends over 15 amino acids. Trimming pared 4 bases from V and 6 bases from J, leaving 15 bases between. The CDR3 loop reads CASSSKMGIDEKLFF. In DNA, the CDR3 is TGTGCCAGCAGTTCCAAAATGGGGATTGATGAAAAACTGTTTTTT.

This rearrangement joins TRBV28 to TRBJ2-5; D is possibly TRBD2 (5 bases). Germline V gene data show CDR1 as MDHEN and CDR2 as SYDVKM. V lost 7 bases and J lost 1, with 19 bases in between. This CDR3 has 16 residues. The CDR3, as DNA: TGTGCCAGCATCCCGAGGGAGTCGGCTTTCCAAGAGACCCAGTACTTC. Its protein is CASIPRESAFQETQYF.

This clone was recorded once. The CDR3 region has the DNA TGTGCCAGCAGTTACCGGGGGGCAGGAACTAATGAAAAACTGTTTTTT. The encoded protein is CASSYRGAGTNEKLFF. The chain links TRBV6-6 to TRBJ1-4; D might be TRBD1 (6 bases). Trimming took off 2 bases at V and 1 base at J, with 11 bases between the two ends. From germline, CDR1 is MNHNY and CDR2 SVGAGI (reference sequence). The length of the CDR3 is 16 residues.

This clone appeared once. CDR3 residues: CASSLARPGSMGNQPQHF. CDR3 in DNA: TGTGCCAGCAGCTTAGCCCGCCCAGGGTCTATGGGCAATCAGCCCCAGCATTTT. V gene TRBV7-2 combines with J gene TRBJ1-5; tentatively, D is TRBD1 (5 bases). The CDR3 covers 18 residues. Germline assignment: CDR1 SGHTA and CDR2 FQGNSA. V was shortened by 0 bases and J by 2 bases, with 17 bases between the two germline ends.

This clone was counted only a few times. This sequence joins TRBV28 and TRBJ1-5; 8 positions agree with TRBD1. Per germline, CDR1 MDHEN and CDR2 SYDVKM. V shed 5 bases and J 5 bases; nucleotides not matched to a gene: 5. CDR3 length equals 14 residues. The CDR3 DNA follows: TGTGCCAGCAGTACCGGACAGGGAGATCAGCCCCAGCATTTT. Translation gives CASSTGQGDQPQHF.

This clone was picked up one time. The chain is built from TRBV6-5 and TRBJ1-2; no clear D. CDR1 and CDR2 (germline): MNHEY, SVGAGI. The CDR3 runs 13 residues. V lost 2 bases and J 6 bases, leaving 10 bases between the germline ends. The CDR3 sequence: CASSYGNRNGYTF. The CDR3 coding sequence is TGTGCCAGCAGTTACGGGAATAGGAATGGCTACACCTTC.

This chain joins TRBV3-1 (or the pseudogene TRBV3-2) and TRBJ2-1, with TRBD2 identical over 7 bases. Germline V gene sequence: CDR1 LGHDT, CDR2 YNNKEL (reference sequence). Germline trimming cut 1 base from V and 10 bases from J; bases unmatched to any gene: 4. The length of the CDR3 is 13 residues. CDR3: CASSQGATSEQFF. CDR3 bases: TGTGCCAGCAGCCAAGGTGCGACTAGCGAGCAGTTCTTC.

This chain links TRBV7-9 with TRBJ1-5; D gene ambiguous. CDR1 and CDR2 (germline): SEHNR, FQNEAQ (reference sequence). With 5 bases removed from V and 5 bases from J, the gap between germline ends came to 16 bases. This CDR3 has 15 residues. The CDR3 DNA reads TGTGCCAGCAGCGCGGACTGGAGACCAGATCAGCCCCAGCATTTT. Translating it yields CASSADWRPDQPQHF.

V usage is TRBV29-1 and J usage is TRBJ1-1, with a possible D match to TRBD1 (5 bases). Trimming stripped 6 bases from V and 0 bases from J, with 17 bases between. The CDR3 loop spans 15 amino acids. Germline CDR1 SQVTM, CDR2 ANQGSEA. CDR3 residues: CSVGTASSMNTEAFF. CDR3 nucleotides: TGCAGCGTGGGGACGGCCTCTTCCATGAACACTGAAGCTTTCTTT.

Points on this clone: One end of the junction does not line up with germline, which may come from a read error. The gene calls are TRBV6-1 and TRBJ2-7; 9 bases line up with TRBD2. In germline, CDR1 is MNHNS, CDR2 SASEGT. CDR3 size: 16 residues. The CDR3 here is CASSEGRGRETYEQYF. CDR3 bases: TGTGCCAGCAGCGAAGGGCGCGGGAGGGAGACCTACGAGCAGTACTTC.

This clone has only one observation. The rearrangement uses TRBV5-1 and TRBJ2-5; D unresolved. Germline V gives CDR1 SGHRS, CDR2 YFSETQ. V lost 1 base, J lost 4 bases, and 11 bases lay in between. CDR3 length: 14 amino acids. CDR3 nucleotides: TGCGCCAGCAGCTTGTCCGCCGGGCCAGAGACCCAGTACTTC. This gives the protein CASSLSAGPETQYF. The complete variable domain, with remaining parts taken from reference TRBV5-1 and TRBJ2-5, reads KAGVTQTPRYLIKTRGQQVTLSCSPISGHRSVSWYQQTPGQGLQFLFEYFSETQRNKGNFPGRFSGRQFSNSRSEMNVSTLELGDSALYLCASSLSAGPETQYFGPGTRLLVL.

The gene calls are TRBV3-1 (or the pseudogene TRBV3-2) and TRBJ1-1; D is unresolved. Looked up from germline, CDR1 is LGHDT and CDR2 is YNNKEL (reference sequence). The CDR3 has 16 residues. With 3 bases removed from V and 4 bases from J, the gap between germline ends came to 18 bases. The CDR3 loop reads CASSHHREVRTTEAFF. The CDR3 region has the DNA TGTGCCAGCAGCCACCACCGGGAGGTGAGAACCACTGAAGCTTTCTTT.

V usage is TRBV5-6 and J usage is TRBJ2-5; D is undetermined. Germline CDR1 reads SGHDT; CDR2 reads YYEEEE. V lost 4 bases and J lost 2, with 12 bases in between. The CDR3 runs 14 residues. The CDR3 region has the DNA TGTGCCAGCAGCCCCCCGAGTCAACAAGAGACCCAGTACTTC. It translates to CASSPPSQQETQYF.

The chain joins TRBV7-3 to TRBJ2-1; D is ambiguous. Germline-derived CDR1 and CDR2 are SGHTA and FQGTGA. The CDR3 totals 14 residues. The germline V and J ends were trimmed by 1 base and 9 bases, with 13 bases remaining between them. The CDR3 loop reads CASSLMPAMAEQFF. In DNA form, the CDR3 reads TGTGCCAGCAGCTTAATGCCAGCTATGGCTGAGCAGTTCTTC. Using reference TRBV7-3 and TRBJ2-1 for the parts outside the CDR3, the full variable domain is GAGVSQTPSNKVTEKGKYVELRCDPISGHTALYWYRQSLGQGPEFLIYFQGTGAADDSGLPNDRFFAVRPEGSVSTLKIQRTERGDSAVYLCASSLMPAMAEQFFGPGTRLTVL.

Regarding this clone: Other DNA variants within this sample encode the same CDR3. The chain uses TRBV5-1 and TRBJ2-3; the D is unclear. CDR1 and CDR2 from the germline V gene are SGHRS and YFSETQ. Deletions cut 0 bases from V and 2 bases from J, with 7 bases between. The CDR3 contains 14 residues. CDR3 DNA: TGCGCCAGCAGCTTGGGCGAAATCACAGATACGCAGTATTTT. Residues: CASSLGEITDTQYF. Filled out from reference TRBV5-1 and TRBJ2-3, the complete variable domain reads KAGVTQTPRYLIKTRGQQVTLSCSPISGHRSVSWYQQTPGQGLQFLFEYFSETQRNKGNFPGRFSGRQFSNSRSEMNVSTLELGDSALYLCASSLGEITDTQYFGPGTRLTVL.

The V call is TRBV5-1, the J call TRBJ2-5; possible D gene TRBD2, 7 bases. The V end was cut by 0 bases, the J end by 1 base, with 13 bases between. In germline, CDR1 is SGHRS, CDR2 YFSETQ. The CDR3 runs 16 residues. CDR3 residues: CASSLVARGPQETQYF. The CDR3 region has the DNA TGCGCCAGCAGCTTGGTCGCGCGGGGGCCCCAAGAGACCCAGTACTTC.

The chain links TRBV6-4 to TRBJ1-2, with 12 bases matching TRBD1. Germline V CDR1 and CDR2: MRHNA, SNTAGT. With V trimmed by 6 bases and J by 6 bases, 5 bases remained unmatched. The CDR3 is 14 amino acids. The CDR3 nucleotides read TGTGCCAGCAGCGCCGGGACAGGGGGCAATGGCTACACCTTC. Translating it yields CASSAGTGGNGYTF.

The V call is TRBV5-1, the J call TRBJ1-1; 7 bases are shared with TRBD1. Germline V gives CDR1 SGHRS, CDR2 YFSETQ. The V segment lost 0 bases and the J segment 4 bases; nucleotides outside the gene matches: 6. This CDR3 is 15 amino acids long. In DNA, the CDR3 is TGCGCCAGCAGCTTGGCCAACAGGGGTTTCACTGAAGCTTTCTTT. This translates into CASSLANRGFTEAFF. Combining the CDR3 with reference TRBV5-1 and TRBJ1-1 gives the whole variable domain KAGVTQTPRYLIKTRGQQVTLSCSPISGHRSVSWYQQTPGQGLQFLFEYFSETQRNKGNFPGRFSGRQFSNSRSEMNVSTLELGDSALYLCASSLANRGFTEAFFGQGTRLTVV.

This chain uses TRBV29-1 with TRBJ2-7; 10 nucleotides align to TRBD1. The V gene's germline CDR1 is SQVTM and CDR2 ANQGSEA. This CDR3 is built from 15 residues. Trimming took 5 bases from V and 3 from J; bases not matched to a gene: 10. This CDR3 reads CSVQSPDRGFYEQYF. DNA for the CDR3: TGCAGCGTTCAAAGTCCGGACAGGGGGTTCTACGAGCAGTACTTC.